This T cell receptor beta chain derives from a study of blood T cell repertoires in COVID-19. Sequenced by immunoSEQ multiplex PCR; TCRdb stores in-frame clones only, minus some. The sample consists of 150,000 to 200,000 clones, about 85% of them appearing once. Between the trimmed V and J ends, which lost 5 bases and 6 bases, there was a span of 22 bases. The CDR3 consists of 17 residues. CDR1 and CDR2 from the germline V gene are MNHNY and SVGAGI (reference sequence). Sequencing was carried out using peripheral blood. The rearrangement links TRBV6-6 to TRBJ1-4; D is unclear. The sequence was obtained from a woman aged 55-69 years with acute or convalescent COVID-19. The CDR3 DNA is TGTGCCAGCAGTCCACTAGCGGATATAGGCGGCTATGAAAAACTGTTTTTT. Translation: CASSPLADIGGYEKLFF.